The entry below describes one TCR beta chain. Its antigen is as yet unknown. V gave up 0 bases and J gave up 6 bases; unmatched junction bases: 10. Germline V CDR1 and CDR2: SGHRS, YFSETQ. CDR3 length: 16 amino acids. Assay: immunoSEQ multiplex PCR; the TCRdb copy retains only in-frame clones and omits some. This sample carries some 130,000 clones, roughly 80% of them seen once, and the ten largest clones take roughly 4.3%. The data were obtained in a study of T cell responses to AZD1222 COVID-19 vaccine. Study-level background: Timing groups of about 4 and about 12 weeks for second doses were pooled. Study-level results: Spike-specific TCR breadth and depth grew following two AZD1222 doses. Only six people who got AZD1222 tested seropositive at baseline. Among spike-specific TCRs, nearly half reportedly target unmutated variant regions.

The TCR was taken from an adult in good health. This sequence joins TRBV5-1 and TRBJ2-7; 9 bases map to TRBD1. The sequenced sample was peripheral blood, obtained on day 0 of AZD1222 vaccination. CDR3 protein: CASSLAVDRGASEQYF. DNA for the CDR3: TGCGCCAGCAGCTTGGCCGTCGACAGGGGGGCTAGCGAGCAGTACTTC.